This T cell receptor beta chain was profiled in a study of CD8 T cells in Susac syndrome. Study results and limitations: A relatively small number of individuals underwent TCR sequencing and HLA analysis.

Negative magnetic isolation gave CD8+ and CD4+ cells; FACS enriched CD8+ TEMRA. This CDR3 spans 13 amino acids. The V end lost 5 bases, the J end lost 7 bases, and 12 bases lay between the germline ends. Germline V gene lookup returns CDR1 SEHNR and CDR2 FQNEAQ (reference sequence). With regard to this clonotype: Its antigen is not known.

RNA amounts of about 0.5 to 1 ug underwent reverse transcription with random hexamers. immunoSEQ multiplex PCR amplified TCR beta CDR3 across 54 Vbeta, 13 Jbeta. TCRdb processed the immunoSEQ multiplex PCR reads anew with MiXCR; each CDR3 protein has one entry. The data contain around 200,000 distinct CDR3 sequences, 85% to 95% of them singletons. Input material: CD4+ T cells from PBMCs. The chain combines TRBV7-9 with TRBJ2-1, with TRBD1 as a possible D gene (7 bases). This receptor was identified in a human donor in good health. CDR3 DNA sequence: TGTGCCAGCAGCCAGGGGGGTCCTAATGAGCAGTTCTTC. The encoded protein is CASSQGGPNEQFF.